This T cell receptor (beta chain) was recorded in a study of CD8+ T cells in alopecia areata. The V end was cut by 1 base, the J end by 10 bases, with 11 bases between. Germline assignment: CDR1 SGHAT and CDR2 FQNNGV. CDR3 length: 13 amino acids. Once RNA had been extracted, it was reverse transcribed into cDNA to act as the sequencing template. Only in-frame clones appear in the TCRdb table, and some are missing; sequencing was by immunoSEQ multiplex PCR. The sample lists approximately 100,000 clones, around 86% occurring once. This clone is categorized as large. Treatment specified: oral pan-JAK inhibitor, 5-10 mg twice daily.

J is TRBJ2-1 and V is TRBV11-2, with D possibly TRBD1 on 5 matching bases. The source of this sequence is a human donor with alopecia areata. The specimen comprised CD8+ T cells sorted from blood, sampled between weeks 30 and 35, from a patient treated with tofacitinib. CDR3 in amino acids: CASSLGQGWEQFF. The CDR3 DNA reads TGTGCCAGCAGCTTAGGCCAGGGCTGGGAGCAGTTCTTC. The full variable domain, in which reference TRBV11-2 and TRBJ2-1 provide the parts outside the CDR3, is EAGVAQSPRYKIIEKRQSVAFWCNPISGHATLYWYQQILGQGPKLLIQFQNNGVVDDSQLPKDRFSAERLKGVDSTLKIQPAKLEDSAVYLCASSLGQGWEQFFGPGTRLTVL.